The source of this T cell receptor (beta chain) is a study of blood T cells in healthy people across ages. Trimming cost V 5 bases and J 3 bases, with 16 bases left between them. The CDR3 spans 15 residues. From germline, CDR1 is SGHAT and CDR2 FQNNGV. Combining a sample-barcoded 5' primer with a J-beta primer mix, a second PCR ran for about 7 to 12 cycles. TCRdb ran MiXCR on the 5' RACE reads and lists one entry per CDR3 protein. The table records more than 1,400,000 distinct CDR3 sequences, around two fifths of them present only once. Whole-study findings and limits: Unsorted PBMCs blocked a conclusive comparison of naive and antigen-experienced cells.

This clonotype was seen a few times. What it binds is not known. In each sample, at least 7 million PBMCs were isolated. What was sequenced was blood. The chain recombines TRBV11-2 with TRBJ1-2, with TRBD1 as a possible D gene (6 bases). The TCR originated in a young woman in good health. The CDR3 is CASSHFGRGDYGYTF. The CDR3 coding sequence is TGTGCCAGCAGCCATTTTGGGAGGGGGGACTATGGCTACACCTTC.